This TCR beta chain was sequenced in a study of T cells in tuberculosis. Trimming removed 3 bases from V and 2 bases from J; junction bases left unmatched: 6. The germline CDR1 and CDR2 sequences are LNHNV and YYDKDF (reference sequence). The CDR3 consists of 16 residues. Some clones are missing from TCRdb's copy, which holds only in-frame ones; the method was immunoSEQ multiplex PCR. Of some 40,000 clones listed, about 96% were seen once; the top ten hold 3.6%. The count of this clone is one. The receptor was isolated from a donor aged 10-29 years with latent tuberculosis or without tuberculosis infection. The specimen sequenced was PBMCs. This chain connects TRBV15 to TRBJ1-4, with TRBD1 matching 7 bases. The CDR3 DNA reads as TGTGCCACCAGCAGGGAACAGGGGTACACTAATGAAAAACTGTTTTTT. Its translation: CATSREQGYTNEKLFF.